Listed below are T cell receptor beta chains from one sample, sequenced in a study of T cell repertoires in cytomegalovirus infection. In TCRdb, the reads were re-called with MiXCR into one record per CDR3 protein. This sample has about 260,000 distinct CDR3 sequences; roughly an eighth occur once, and the top ten carry roughly 8.9%. Sequencing was done on a sample of PBMCs. The receptor set was obtained from a human donor in good health (CMV status not recorded). Some clones in this sample may be carry-over from other donors' samples. The CDR3 runs from the conserved cysteine through the conserved F or W. D genes are given only for firm matches. Not every row has a clone size; where given, it reads once, few, many or a size class.

j_call: TRBJ2-1; d_call: TRBD2; clone_size: -; v_call: TRBV6-2/TRBV6-3; cdr3_length: 19; cdr3_aa: CASSYSRVSERELGNEQFF; cdr3_nt: TGTGCCAGCAGTTACTCGAGGGTTTCGGAGCGGGAGTTAGGCAATGAGCAGTTCTTC
j_call: TRBJ1-5; d_call: -; clone_size: -; v_call: TRBV3-1; cdr3_length: 15; cdr3_aa: CASSQGGQNNQPQHF; cdr3_nt: TGTGCCAGCAGCCAAGGGGGCCAGAATAATCAGCCCCAGCATTTT
j_call: TRBJ2-6; d_call: -; clone_size: few; v_call: TRBV23-1; cdr3_length: 17; cdr3_aa: CASSQSYGPSGANVLTF; cdr3_nt: TGCGCCAGCAGTCAATCTTACGGCCCGTCTGGGGCCAACGTCCTGACTTTC
j_call: TRBJ1-1; d_call: -; clone_size: few; v_call: TRBV11-3; cdr3_length: 17; cdr3_aa: CASSLDRSGKRGTEAFF; cdr3_nt: TGTGCCAGCAGCTTAGATCGGTCAGGGAAAAGGGGCACTGAAGCTTTCTTT
j_call: TRBJ2-7; d_call: -; clone_size: many; v_call: TRBV7-2; cdr3_length: 14; cdr3_aa: CASSPAGSPYEQYF; cdr3_nt: TGTGCCAGCAGCCCAGCTGGGAGTCCATACGAGCAGTACTTC
j_call: TRBJ1-2; d_call: TRBD1; clone_size: -; v_call: TRBV18; cdr3_length: 13; cdr3_aa: CASSGTGGSGYTF; cdr3_nt: TGTGCCAGCTCTGGGACAGGGGGAAGTGGCTACACCTTC
j_call: TRBJ1-4; d_call: -; clone_size: -; v_call: TRBV4-2; cdr3_length: 22; cdr3_aa: CASSQVRVGASSKFSTNEKLFF; cdr3_nt: TGTGCCAGCAGCCAAGTTAGGGTTGGGGCATCCAGCAAATTCTCAACTAATGAAAAACTGTTTTTT
j_call: TRBJ1-5; d_call: -; clone_size: many; v_call: TRBV6-6; cdr3_length: 14; cdr3_aa: CASSYRGSGQPQHF; cdr3_nt: TGTGCCAGCAGTTACCGAGGCTCCGGTCAGCCCCAGCATTTT
j_call: TRBJ2-5; d_call: TRBD1; clone_size: few; v_call: TRBV7-9; cdr3_length: 15; cdr3_aa: CASSLEGRGRETQYF; cdr3_nt: TGTGCCAGCAGCTTAGAAGGCAGGGGGCGAGAGACCCAGTACTTC
j_call: TRBJ2-7; d_call: TRBD2; clone_size: -; v_call: TRBV20-1; cdr3_length: 14; cdr3_aa: CSARALADSYEQYF; cdr3_nt: TGCAGTGCTAGAGCCCTAGCGGACTCCTACGAGCAGTACTTC
j_call: TRBJ2-7; d_call: -; clone_size: many; v_call: TRBV27; cdr3_length: 14; cdr3_aa: CASSSPGLPYEQYF; cdr3_nt: TGTGCCAGCAGTTCACCGGGACTCCCCTACGAGCAGTACTTC
j_call: TRBJ2-2; d_call: -; clone_size: few; v_call: TRBV20-1; cdr3_length: 13; cdr3_aa: CSASGSGAGELFF; cdr3_nt: TGCAGTGCTAGCGGGAGTGGGGCCGGGGAGCTGTTTTTT
j_call: TRBJ2-7; d_call: TRBD2; clone_size: few; v_call: TRBV6-5; cdr3_length: 14; cdr3_aa: CASSYLAGVSEQYF; cdr3_nt: TGTGCCAGCAGTTACTTAGCGGGAGTCTCCGAGCAGTACTTC
j_call: TRBJ2-6; d_call: -; clone_size: many; v_call: TRBV11-1; cdr3_length: 15; cdr3_aa: CASSGQNSGANVLTF; cdr3_nt: TGTGCCAGCAGCGGACAAAACTCTGGGGCCAACGTCCTGACTTTC
j_call: TRBJ1-3; d_call: -; clone_size: few; v_call: TRBV29-1; cdr3_length: 14; cdr3_aa: CSVVYGFSGNTIYF; cdr3_nt: TGCAGCGTTGTGTACGGATTCTCTGGAAACACCATATATTTT
j_call: TRBJ2-2; d_call: -; clone_size: -; v_call: TRBV6-2/TRBV6-3; cdr3_length: 13; cdr3_aa: CATKEGHTGELFF; cdr3_nt: TGTGCCACCAAGGAAGGGCACACCGGGGAGCTGTTTTTT
j_call: TRBJ2-5; d_call: -; clone_size: -; v_call: TRBV28; cdr3_length: 14; cdr3_aa: CASLRGMGAGAQYF; cdr3_nt: TGTGCCAGCTTACGGGGTATGGGGGCAGGGGCCCAGTACTTC
j_call: TRBJ1-2; d_call: -; clone_size: many; v_call: TRBV7-2; cdr3_length: 14; cdr3_aa: CASSLGGQTYGYTF; cdr3_nt: TGTGCCAGCAGCTTAGGTGGTCAGACCTATGGCTACACCTTC
j_call: TRBJ1-4; d_call: -; clone_size: few; v_call: TRBV28; cdr3_length: 14; cdr3_aa: CASSSLGGREKLFF; cdr3_nt: TGTGCCAGCAGTTCCCTCGGGGGGCGCGAAAAACTGTTTTTT
j_call: TRBJ2-3; d_call: -; clone_size: few; v_call: TRBV15; cdr3_length: 17; cdr3_aa: CATSRDFRQHSTDTQYF; cdr3_nt: TGTGCCACCAGCAGAGATTTCAGGCAACATAGCACAGATACGCAGTATTTT
j_call: TRBJ2-1; d_call: -; clone_size: few; v_call: TRBV28; cdr3_length: 15; cdr3_aa: CASSSAGPSYNEQFF; cdr3_nt: TGTGCCAGCAGTTCAGCAGGACCGTCCTACAATGAGCAGTTCTTC
j_call: TRBJ2-2; d_call: TRBD1; clone_size: -; v_call: TRBV28; cdr3_length: 15; cdr3_aa: CASSSDRGSTGELFF; cdr3_nt: TGTGCCAGCAGTAGTGACAGGGGGAGTACCGGGGAGCTGTTTTTT
j_call: TRBJ1-2; d_call: TRBD1; clone_size: many; v_call: TRBV6-5; cdr3_length: 15; cdr3_aa: CASSYTPGQGIGYTF; cdr3_nt: TGTGCCAGCAGTTACACCCCGGGACAGGGCATCGGCTACACCTTC
j_call: TRBJ2-3; d_call: -; clone_size: many; v_call: TRBV7-6; cdr3_length: 13; cdr3_aa: CASSLTGSDTQYF; cdr3_nt: TGTGCCAGCAGCTTAACGGGGTCAGATACGCAGTATTTT
j_call: TRBJ2-5; d_call: TRBD2; clone_size: many; v_call: TRBV7-9; cdr3_length: 17; cdr3_aa: CASTLGMAGEVRETQYF; cdr3_nt: TGTGCCAGCACCCTCGGGATGGCGGGAGAGGTCCGAGAGACCCAGTACTTC
j_call: TRBJ2-5; d_call: -; clone_size: -; v_call: TRBV7-7; cdr3_length: 13; cdr3_aa: CASSPRNEETQYF; cdr3_nt: TGTGCTAGCAGCCCCCGGAACGAGGAGACCCAGTACTTC
j_call: TRBJ2-5; d_call: -; clone_size: -; v_call: TRBV7-9; cdr3_length: 11; cdr3_aa: CASSSGPSQYF; cdr3_nt: TGTGCCAGCAGTTCAGGCCCAAGCCAGTACTTC
j_call: TRBJ1-2; d_call: TRBD1; clone_size: many; v_call: TRBV12-5; cdr3_length: 18; cdr3_aa: CASGLPPPPTGGMGGYTF; cdr3_nt: TGTGCTAGTGGTTTGCCCCCCCCCCCGACAGGGGGAATGGGTGGCTACACCTTC
j_call: TRBJ1-1; d_call: -; clone_size: few; v_call: TRBV7-2; cdr3_length: 14; cdr3_aa: CASSRDEVNTEAFF; cdr3_nt: TGTGCCAGCAGCCGCGACGAAGTGAACACTGAAGCTTTCTTT
j_call: TRBJ1-2; d_call: TRBD1; clone_size: few; v_call: TRBV10-3; cdr3_length: 12; cdr3_aa: CAINPDRESYTF; cdr3_nt: TGTGCCATCAACCCGGACAGGGAGAGCTACACCTTC
j_call: TRBJ1-2; d_call: -; clone_size: few; v_call: TRBV7-9; cdr3_length: 15; cdr3_aa: CASSLLSPVGIRYTF; cdr3_nt: TGTGCCAGCAGCTTATTAAGTCCCGTCGGTATCCGCTACACCTTC
j_call: TRBJ2-7; d_call: -; clone_size: many; v_call: TRBV7-6; cdr3_length: 13; cdr3_aa: CASSLAGTHEQYF; cdr3_nt: TGTGCCAGCAGCTTAGCAGGGACCCACGAGCAGTACTTC
j_call: TRBJ2-2; d_call: -; clone_size: -; v_call: TRBV6-1; cdr3_length: 16; cdr3_aa: CASSHSGTGEGGELFF; cdr3_nt: TGTGCCAGCAGTCATTCCGGCACAGGGGAGGGCGGGGAGCTGTTTTTT
j_call: TRBJ2-5; d_call: -; clone_size: -; v_call: TRBV7-3; cdr3_length: 15; cdr3_aa: CASSLGAGRQETQYF; cdr3_nt: TGTGCCAGCAGCTTAGGGGCAGGCCGCCAAGAGACCCAGTACTTC
j_call: TRBJ2-3; d_call: -; clone_size: many; v_call: TRBV6-2/TRBV6-3; cdr3_length: 14; cdr3_aa: CASRPPQPTDTQYF; cdr3_nt: TGTGCCAGCAGACCGCCCCAACCTACAGATACGCAGTATTTT
j_call: TRBJ1-4; d_call: TRBD1; clone_size: few; v_call: TRBV4-1; cdr3_length: 16; cdr3_aa: CASSQKGDRGAEKLFF; cdr3_nt: TGCGCCAGCAGCCAAAAAGGAGACAGGGGCGCTGAAAAACTGTTTTTT
j_call: TRBJ1-4; d_call: TRBD1; clone_size: -; v_call: TRBV12-3/TRBV12-4; cdr3_length: 14; cdr3_aa: CASSPTGQLEKLFF; cdr3_nt: TGTGCCAGCAGTCCTACGGGACAGCTAGAAAAACTGTTTTTT
j_call: TRBJ2-7; d_call: -; clone_size: -; v_call: TRBV15; cdr3_length: 14; cdr3_aa: CATSREGVSYEQYF; cdr3_nt: TGTGCCACCAGCAGAGAGGGGGTCTCCTACGAGCAGTACTTC
j_call: TRBJ1-2; d_call: TRBD1; clone_size: -; v_call: TRBV6-5; cdr3_length: 14; cdr3_aa: CASSWGQGAGGYTF; cdr3_nt: TGTGCCAGCAGTTGGGGACAGGGGGCTGGCGGCTACACCTTC
j_call: TRBJ1-4; d_call: -; clone_size: many; v_call: TRBV12-5; cdr3_length: 15; cdr3_aa: CASGPPPDTNEKLFF; cdr3_nt: TGTGCTAGTGGTCCTCCCCCGGATACTAATGAAAAACTGTTTTTT
j_call: TRBJ2-1; d_call: TRBD2; clone_size: few; v_call: TRBV25-1; cdr3_length: 14; cdr3_aa: CAAGLAGGRNEQFF; cdr3_nt: TGTGCGGCGGGACTAGCGGGAGGGAGGAATGAGCAGTTCTTC
j_call: TRBJ2-1; d_call: -; clone_size: few; v_call: TRBV7-9; cdr3_length: 14; cdr3_aa: CASSLVHSGNEQFF; cdr3_nt: TGTGCCAGCAGCTTAGTTCACAGCGGTAACGAGCAGTTCTTC
j_call: TRBJ1-1; d_call: -; clone_size: -; v_call: TRBV19; cdr3_length: 13; cdr3_aa: CASIWGGGTEAFF; cdr3_nt: TGTGCCAGTATATGGGGGGGCGGCACTGAAGCTTTCTTT
j_call: TRBJ1-2; d_call: -; clone_size: few; v_call: TRBV15; cdr3_length: 14; cdr3_aa: CATSPEGVSYGYTF; cdr3_nt: TGTGCCACCAGCCCCGAAGGTGTTTCCTATGGCTACACCTTC
j_call: TRBJ2-5; d_call: TRBD1; clone_size: -; v_call: TRBV14; cdr3_length: 16; cdr3_aa: CASSLTGTGRKETQYF; cdr3_nt: TGTGCCAGCAGCCTAACCGGGACAGGGCGGAAAGAGACCCAGTACTTC
j_call: TRBJ2-2; d_call: TRBD1; clone_size: few; v_call: TRBV6-2/TRBV6-3; cdr3_length: 15; cdr3_aa: CASSEGQGDTGELFF; cdr3_nt: TGTGCCAGCAGTGAGGGACAGGGAGACACCGGGGAGCTGTTTTTT
j_call: TRBJ2-3; d_call: -; clone_size: few; v_call: TRBV29-1; cdr3_length: 10; cdr3_aa: CSVYTDTQYF; cdr3_nt: TGCAGCGTGTACACAGATACGCAGTATTTT
j_call: TRBJ2-3; d_call: -; clone_size: many; v_call: TRBV7-2; cdr3_length: 11; cdr3_aa: CASSLTDTQYF; cdr3_nt: TGTGCCAGCAGCTTAACAGATACGCAGTATTTT
j_call: TRBJ2-2; d_call: -; clone_size: -; v_call: TRBV4-3; cdr3_length: 15; cdr3_aa: CASSQGPGEPGELFF; cdr3_nt: TGCGCCAGCAGCCAAGGGCCAGGGGAACCCGGGGAGCTGTTTTTT
j_call: TRBJ2-5; d_call: -; clone_size: -; v_call: TRBV7-9; cdr3_length: 14; cdr3_aa: CASSPPGLGGTQYF; cdr3_nt: TGTGCCAGCAGCCCTCCTGGACTTGGCGGGACCCAGTACTTC
j_call: TRBJ1-1; d_call: -; clone_size: -; v_call: TRBV2; cdr3_length: 14; cdr3_aa: CASSRYRDNTEAFF; cdr3_nt: TGTGCCAGCAGTCGCTACAGGGACAACACTGAAGCTTTCTTT
j_call: TRBJ1-1; d_call: -; clone_size: few; v_call: TRBV29-1; cdr3_length: 12; cdr3_aa: CSGNRVNTEAFF; cdr3_nt: TGCAGCGGAAACAGGGTGAACACTGAAGCTTTCTTT
j_call: TRBJ2-4; d_call: -; clone_size: few; v_call: TRBV14; cdr3_length: 15; cdr3_aa: CASSHRELAKNIQYF; cdr3_nt: TGTGCCAGCAGCCACCGTGAACTAGCCAAAAACATTCAGTACTTC
j_call: TRBJ2-7; d_call: -; clone_size: few; v_call: TRBV3-1; cdr3_length: 14; cdr3_aa: CASSQEARTYEQYF; cdr3_nt: TGTGCCAGCAGCCAAGAAGCCCGGACTTACGAGCAGTACTTC
j_call: TRBJ2-1; d_call: TRBD2; clone_size: -; v_call: TRBV20-1; cdr3_length: 16; cdr3_aa: CSARDQTSGRRNEQFF; cdr3_nt: TGCAGTGCTAGAGACCAAACTAGCGGGAGGAGGAATGAGCAGTTCTTC
j_call: TRBJ2-1; d_call: TRBD1; clone_size: many; v_call: TRBV7-3; cdr3_length: 15; cdr3_aa: CASSSGQGGPNEQFF; cdr3_nt: TGTGCCAGCAGCTCGGGACAGGGGGGACCTAATGAGCAGTTCTTC
j_call: TRBJ2-7; d_call: -; clone_size: few; v_call: TRBV20-1; cdr3_length: 14; cdr3_aa: CSARSPGVDYEQYF; cdr3_nt: TGCAGTGCTAGATCTCCAGGGGTTGACTACGAGCAGTACTTC